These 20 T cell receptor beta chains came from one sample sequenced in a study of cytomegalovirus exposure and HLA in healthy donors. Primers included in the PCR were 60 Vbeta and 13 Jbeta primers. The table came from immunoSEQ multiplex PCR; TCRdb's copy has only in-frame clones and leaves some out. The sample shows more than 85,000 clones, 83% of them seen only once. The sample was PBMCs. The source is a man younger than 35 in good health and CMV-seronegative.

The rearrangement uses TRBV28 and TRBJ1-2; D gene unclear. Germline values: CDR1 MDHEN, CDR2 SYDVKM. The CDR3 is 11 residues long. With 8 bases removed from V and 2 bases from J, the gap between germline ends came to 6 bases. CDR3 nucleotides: TGTGCCAGCGAGGGAAACTATGGCTACACCTTC. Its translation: CASEGNYGYTF.

CDR3 DNA sequence: TGTGCCAGCAGCAAAGTTCTGGAGACTAGCGGGAATTTTCAAGCGATCCTCCACGAGCAGTACTTC. It specifies CASSKVLETSGNFQAILHEQYF. The chain employs TRBV21-1 and TRBJ2-7; the table's D gene call, TRBD2, was not cross checked with the DNA. TRBV21-1 is a pseudogene segment. The CDR3 contains 22 residues.

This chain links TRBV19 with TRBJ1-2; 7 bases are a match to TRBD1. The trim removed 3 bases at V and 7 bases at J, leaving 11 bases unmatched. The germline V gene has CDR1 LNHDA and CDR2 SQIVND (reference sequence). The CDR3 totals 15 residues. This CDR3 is CASSIGLDRELGYTF. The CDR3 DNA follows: TGTGCCAGTAGTATCGGACTTGACAGGGAGCTTGGCTACACCTTC.

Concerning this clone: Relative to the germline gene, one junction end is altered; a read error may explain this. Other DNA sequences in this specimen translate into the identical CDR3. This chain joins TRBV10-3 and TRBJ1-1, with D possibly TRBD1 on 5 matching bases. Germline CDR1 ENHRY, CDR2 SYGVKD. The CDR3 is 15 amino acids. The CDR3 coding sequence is TGTGCCATCAGTGAGTCGGACAAGGCGAACACTGAAGCTTTCTTC. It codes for CAISESDKANTEAFF.

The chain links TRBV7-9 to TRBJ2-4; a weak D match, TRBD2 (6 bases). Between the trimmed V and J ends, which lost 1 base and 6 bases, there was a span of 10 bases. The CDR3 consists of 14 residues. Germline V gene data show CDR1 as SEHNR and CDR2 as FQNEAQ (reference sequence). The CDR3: CASSLGREGNIQYF. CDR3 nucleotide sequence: TGTGCCAGCAGCTTAGGGAGGGAAGGAAACATTCAGTACTTC. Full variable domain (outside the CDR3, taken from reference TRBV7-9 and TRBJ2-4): DTGVSQNPRHKITKRGQNVTFRCDPISEHNRLYWYRQTLGQGPEFLTYFQNEAQLEKSRLLSDRFSAERPKGSFSTLEIQRTEQGDSAMYLCASSLGREGNIQYFGAGTRLSVL.

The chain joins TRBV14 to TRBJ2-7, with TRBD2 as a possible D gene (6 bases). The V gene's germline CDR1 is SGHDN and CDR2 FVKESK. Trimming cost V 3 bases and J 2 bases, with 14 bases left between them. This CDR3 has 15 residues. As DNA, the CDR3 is TGTGCCAGCAGCCAGGCACCAGGGACTCCCTACGAGCAGTACTTC. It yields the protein CASSQAPGTPYEQYF.

This chain's CDR3 is CASSKGGARGQGNTGELFF. CDR3 bases: TGTGCCAGCAGCAAAGGCGGGGCGAGGGGACAGGGGAACACCGGGGAGCTGTTTTTT. The chain uses TRBV21-1 and TRBJ2-2; TRBD1 reflects the table's D call only, with no check against the DNA. TRBV21-1 is listed as a pseudogene. This CDR3 is 19 amino acids long.

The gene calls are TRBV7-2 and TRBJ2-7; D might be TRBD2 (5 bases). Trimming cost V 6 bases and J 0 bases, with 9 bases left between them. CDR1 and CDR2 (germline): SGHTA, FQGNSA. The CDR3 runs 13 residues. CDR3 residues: CASSSDPSYEQYF. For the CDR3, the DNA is TGTGCCAGCAGTAGCGATCCCTCCTACGAGCAGTACTTC.

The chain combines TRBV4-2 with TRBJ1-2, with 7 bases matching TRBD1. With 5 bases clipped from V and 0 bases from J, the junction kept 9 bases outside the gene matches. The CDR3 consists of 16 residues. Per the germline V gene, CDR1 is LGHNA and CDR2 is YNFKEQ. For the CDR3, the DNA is TGTGCCAGCAGCTCCCCCTTGGGACAGACTAACTATGGCTACACCTTC. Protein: CASSSPLGQTNYGYTF.

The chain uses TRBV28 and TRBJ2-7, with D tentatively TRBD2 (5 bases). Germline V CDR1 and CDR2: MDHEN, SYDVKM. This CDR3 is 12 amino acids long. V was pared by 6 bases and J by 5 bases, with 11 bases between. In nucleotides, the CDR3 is TGTGCCAGCAGGGCGGGTCTGGACGAGCAGTACTTC. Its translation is CASRAGLDEQYF.

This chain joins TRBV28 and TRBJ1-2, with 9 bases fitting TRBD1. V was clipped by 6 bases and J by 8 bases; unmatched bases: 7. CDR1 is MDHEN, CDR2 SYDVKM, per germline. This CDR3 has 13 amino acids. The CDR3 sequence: CASRGGQGWGYTF. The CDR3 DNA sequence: TGTGCCAGCAGGGGGGGACAGGGCTGGGGCTACACCTTC.

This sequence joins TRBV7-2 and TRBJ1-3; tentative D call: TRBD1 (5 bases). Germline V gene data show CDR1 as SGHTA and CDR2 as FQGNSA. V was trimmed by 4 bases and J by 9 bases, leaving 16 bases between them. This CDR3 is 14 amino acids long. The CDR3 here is CASSSTGSSGTIYF. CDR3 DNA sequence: TGTGCCAGCAGCTCCACAGGCTCGTCAGGCACCATATATTTT.

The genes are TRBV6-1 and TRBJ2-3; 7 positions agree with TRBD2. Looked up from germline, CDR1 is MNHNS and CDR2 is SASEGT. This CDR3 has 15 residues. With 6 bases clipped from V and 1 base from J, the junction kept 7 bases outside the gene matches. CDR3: CASRRWAGGTDTQYF. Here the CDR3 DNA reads TGTGCCAGCAGAAGGTGGGCGGGAGGCACAGATACGCAGTATTTT.

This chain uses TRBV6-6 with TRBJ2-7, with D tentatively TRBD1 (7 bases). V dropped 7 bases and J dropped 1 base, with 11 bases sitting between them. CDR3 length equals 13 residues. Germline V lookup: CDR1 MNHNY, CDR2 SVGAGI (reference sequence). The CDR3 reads CASISGGSYEQYF. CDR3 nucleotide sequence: TGTGCCAGCATCTCAGGGGGGTCCTACGAGCAGTACTTC.

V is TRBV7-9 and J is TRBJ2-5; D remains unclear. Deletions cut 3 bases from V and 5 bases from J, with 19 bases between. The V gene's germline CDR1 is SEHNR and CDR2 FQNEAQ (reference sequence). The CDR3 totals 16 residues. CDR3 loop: CASSFAREDLGETQYF. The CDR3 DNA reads TGTGCCAGCAGCTTCGCTCGAGAAGACCTCGGGGAGACCCAGTACTTC.

DNA for the CDR3: TGTGCCAGTTCCCTCCAGGTCGACCGGGGTTACGAGCAGTACTTC. It yields the protein CASSLQVDRGYEQYF. V usage is TRBV10-3 and J usage is TRBJ2-7; possibly TRBD2 for D (5 bases). V dropped 10 bases and J dropped 4 bases, with 23 bases sitting between them. The CDR3 is made up of 15 amino acids. Germline V gene sequence: CDR1 ENHRY, CDR2 SYGVKD.

The chain's CDR3 is CASTPPDRSNSPLHF. The CDR3 region has the DNA TGTGCCAGCACCCCCCCCGACAGAAGCAATTCACCCCTCCACTTT. This chain uses TRBV2 with TRBJ1-6; TRBD1 is a possible D gene (5 bases). The CDR3 covers 15 residues. Germline V CDR1 and CDR2: SNHLY, FYNNEI. Deletions cut 7 bases from V and 7 bases from J, with 17 bases between. The full variable domain, rest sourced from reference TRBV2 and TRBJ1-6, is EPEVTQTPSHQVTQMGQEVILRCVPISNHLYFYWYRQILGQKVEFLVSFYNNEISEKSEIFDDQFSVERPDGSNFTLKIRSTKLEDSAMYFCASTPPDRSNSPLHFGNGTRLTVT.

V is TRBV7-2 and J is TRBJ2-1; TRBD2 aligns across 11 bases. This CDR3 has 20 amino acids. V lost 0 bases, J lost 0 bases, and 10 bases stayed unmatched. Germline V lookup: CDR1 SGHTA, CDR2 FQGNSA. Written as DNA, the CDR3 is TGTGCCAGCAGCTTAGCTCTAGCGGGAGGACCCCTGAGCTCCTACAATGAGCAGTTCTTC. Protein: CASSLALAGGPLSSYNEQFF. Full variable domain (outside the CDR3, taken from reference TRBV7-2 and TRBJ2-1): GAGVSQSPSNKVTEKGKDVELRCDPISGHTALYWYRQSLGQGLEFLIYFQGNSAPDKSGLPSDRFSAERTGGSVSTLTIQRTQQEDSAVYLCASSLALAGGPLSSYNEQFFGPGTRLTVL.

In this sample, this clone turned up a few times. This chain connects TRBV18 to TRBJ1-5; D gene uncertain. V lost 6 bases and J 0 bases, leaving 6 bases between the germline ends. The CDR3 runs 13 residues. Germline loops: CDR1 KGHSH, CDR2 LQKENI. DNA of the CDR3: TGTGCCAGCTCGCGTAATAGCAATCAGCCCCAGCATTTT. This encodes CASSRNSNQPQHF.

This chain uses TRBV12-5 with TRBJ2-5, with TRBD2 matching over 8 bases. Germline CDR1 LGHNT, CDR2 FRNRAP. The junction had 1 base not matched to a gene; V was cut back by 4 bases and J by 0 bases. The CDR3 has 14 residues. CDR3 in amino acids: CASGSGGDQETQYF. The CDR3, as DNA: TGTGCTAGTGGTTCCGGGGGGGACCAAGAGACCCAGTACTTC.